This TCR beta chain was sequenced in a study of cytomegalovirus exposure and HLA in healthy donors. Study-wide results and limits: The authors later found most CMV-associated TCR beta chains appeared HLA-restricted.

The V segment lost 7 bases and the J segment 2 bases; nucleotides outside the gene matches: 5. The CDR3 totals 13 residues. Germline V CDR1 and CDR2: MNHNY, SVGAGI (reference sequence). This PCR relied on a set of 60 Vbeta primers and 13 Jbeta primers. Produced via immunoSEQ multiplex PCR; TCRdb's table is partial and in-frame only. The data show 150,000 to 200,000 clones, 78% seen once. Each donor's status was that of a healthy bone marrow donor. About this clone: The antigen remains undetermined.

The specimen was PBMCs. The clonotype comes from a woman under 40 in good health and CMV-seropositive. The V and J genes are TRBV6-6 and TRBJ2-7, with 7 bases that match TRBD1. CDR3 amino acids: CASTWDRTYEQYF. CDR3 DNA: TGTGCCAGCACCTGGGACAGAACCTACGAGCAGTACTTC.